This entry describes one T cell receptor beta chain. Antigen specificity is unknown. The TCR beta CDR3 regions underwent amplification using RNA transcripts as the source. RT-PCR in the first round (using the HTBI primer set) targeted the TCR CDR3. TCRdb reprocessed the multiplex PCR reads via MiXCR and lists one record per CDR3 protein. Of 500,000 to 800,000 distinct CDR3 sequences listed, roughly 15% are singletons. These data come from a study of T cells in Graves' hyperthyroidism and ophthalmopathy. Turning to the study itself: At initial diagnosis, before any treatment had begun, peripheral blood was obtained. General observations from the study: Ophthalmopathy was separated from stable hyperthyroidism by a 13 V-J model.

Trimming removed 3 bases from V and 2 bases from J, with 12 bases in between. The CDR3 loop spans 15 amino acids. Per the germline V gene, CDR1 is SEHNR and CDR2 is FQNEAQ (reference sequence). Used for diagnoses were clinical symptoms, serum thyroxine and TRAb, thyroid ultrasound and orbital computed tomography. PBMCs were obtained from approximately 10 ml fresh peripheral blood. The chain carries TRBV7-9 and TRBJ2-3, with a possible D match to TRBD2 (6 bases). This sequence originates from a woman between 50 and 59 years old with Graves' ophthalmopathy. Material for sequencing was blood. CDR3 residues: CASSFWREDTDTQYF. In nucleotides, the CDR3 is TGTGCCAGCAGCTTTTGGCGGGAAGACACAGATACGCAGTATTTT.